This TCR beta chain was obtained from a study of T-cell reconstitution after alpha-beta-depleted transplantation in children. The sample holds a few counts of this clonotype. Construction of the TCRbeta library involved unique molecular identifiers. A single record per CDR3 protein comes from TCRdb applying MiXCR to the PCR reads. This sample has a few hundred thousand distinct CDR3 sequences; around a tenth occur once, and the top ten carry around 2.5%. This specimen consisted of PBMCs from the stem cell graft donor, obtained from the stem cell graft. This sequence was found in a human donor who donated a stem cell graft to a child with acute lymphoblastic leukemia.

The DNA for the CDR3 is TGCGCCAGCAGCTTTACCCCACTAGCGCACTACAATGAGCAGTTCTTC. This codes for CASSFTPLAHYNEQFF. J is TRBJ2-1 and V is TRBV5-1, with 7 bases lining up with TRBD2. Germline V gene lookup returns CDR1 SGHRS and CDR2 YFSETQ. This CDR3 spans 16 amino acids. Trimming at V came to 2 bases and at J to 3 bases, leaving 8 bases not matched to a gene.